Each of the 9 T cell receptor beta chains below was sequenced from the same sample in a study of blood T cell repertoires in COVID-19. Sequencing used immunoSEQ multiplex PCR; TCRdb keeps in-frame clones, though not all of them. This sample has some 120,000 clones, with roughly four fifths found just once. The specimen sequenced was peripheral blood. The receptors stem from a human donor in a cohort sampled during active COVID-19.

The V call is TRBV7-9, the J call TRBJ1-5, with D hard to call. The V gene's germline CDR1 is SEHNR and CDR2 FQNEAQ (reference sequence). V was pared by 2 bases and J by 6 bases, with 26 bases between. This CDR3 comprises 19 residues. CDR3 in DNA: TGTGCCAGCAGCTTACCGGTCTTTCCGGGCTCCACTCGGGGTCAGCCCCAGCATTTT. Translating gives CASSLPVFPGSTRGQPQHF.

The V gene is TRBV6-5, the J gene TRBJ2-1; 7 nucleotides align to TRBD1. V was clipped by 6 bases and J by 4 bases; unmatched bases: 9. The CDR3 totals 15 residues. Germline values: CDR1 MNHEY, CDR2 SVGAGI. DNA of the CDR3: TGTGCCAGCAGGGACAGGCAGATTCTTTACAATGAGCAGTTCTTC. The encoded protein is CASRDRQILYNEQFF.

This sequence joins TRBV10-3 and TRBJ2-5; no clear D. Between the trimmed V and J ends, which lost 4 bases and 5 bases, there was a span of 5 bases. Germline V gene lookup returns CDR1 ENHRY and CDR2 SYGVKD. CDR3 size: 11 residues. CDR3 DNA sequence: TGTGCCATCAGTGCAGGCGAGACCCAGTACTTC. It specifies CAISAGETQYF.

The gene calls are TRBV5-1 and TRBJ1-6, with no clear D. This CDR3 has 16 residues. Germline-derived CDR1 and CDR2 are SGHRS and YFSETQ. V lost 2 bases and J 7 bases, leaving 16 bases between the germline ends. The CDR3 DNA follows: TGCGCCAGCAGCTTAGAGGGATCGCTTAGAAATTCACCCCTCCACTTT. Protein: CASSLEGSLRNSPLHF.

The J gene is TRBJ1-1, the V gene TRBV5-5; D gene unclear. The CDR3 runs 15 residues. The ends were cut back, 0 bases at V and 1 base at J, with 10 bases in the middle. CDR1 is SGHKS and CDR2 is YYEKEE in the germline V gene (reference sequence). CDR3 sequence reads: CASSLVSAGNTEAFF. CDR3 DNA sequence: TGTGCCAGCAGCTTGGTGTCTGCGGGGAACACTGAAGCTTTCTTT.

The chain recombines TRBV7-2 with TRBJ2-3; D is unclear. CDR3 length: 12 amino acids. From germline, CDR1 is SGHTA and CDR2 FQGNSA. V was shortened by 4 bases and J by 6 bases, with 8 bases between the two germline ends. CDR3 sequence reads: CASSWAQDTQYF. Here the CDR3 DNA reads TGTGCCAGCAGCTGGGCCCAGGATACGCAGTATTTT.

This clone showed up just a few times. The chain links TRBV6-4 to TRBJ1-6, with D possibly being TRBD1 (5 bases). This CDR3 spans 15 amino acids. Germline CDR1 is MRHNA and CDR2 is SNTAGT. Trimming shortened V by 4 bases and J by 3 bases, and 10 bases separated the two germline ends. This CDR3 is CASSVSGGYNSPLHF. The CDR3 region has the DNA TGTGCCAGCAGTGTGTCGGGGGGCTATAATTCACCCCTCCACTTT.

This clone was observed a single time. The V gene is TRBV7-2, the J gene TRBJ2-3, with TRBD2 matching 10 bases. V was clipped by 1 base and J by 5 bases; unmatched bases: 6. Germline loops: CDR1 SGHTA, CDR2 FQGNSA. The CDR3 length is 16 residues. The CDR3 protein is CASSLELAGVGDTQYF. The CDR3 DNA follows: TGTGCCAGCAGCTTAGAGCTAGCGGGGGTGGGAGATACGCAGTATTTT.

The chain employs TRBV7-3 and TRBJ2-7, with 9 nucleotides matching TRBD1. The CDR3 sequence is 15 residues long. Germline V gives CDR1 SGHTA, CDR2 FQGTGA. The J segment lost 3 bases and the V segment lost 4 bases, leaving 7 bases of the junction unmatched. CDR3 region: CASSYSGTGNYEQYF. CDR3 DNA sequence: TGTGCCAGCAGCTACTCCGGGACAGGGAACTACGAGCAGTACTTC. Combining the CDR3 with reference TRBV7-3 and TRBJ2-7 gives the whole variable domain GAGVSQTPSNKVTEKGKYVELRCDPISGHTALYWYRQSLGQGPEFLIYFQGTGAADDSGLPNDRFFAVRPEGSVSTLKIQRTERGDSAVYLCASSYSGTGNYEQYFGPGTRLTVT.